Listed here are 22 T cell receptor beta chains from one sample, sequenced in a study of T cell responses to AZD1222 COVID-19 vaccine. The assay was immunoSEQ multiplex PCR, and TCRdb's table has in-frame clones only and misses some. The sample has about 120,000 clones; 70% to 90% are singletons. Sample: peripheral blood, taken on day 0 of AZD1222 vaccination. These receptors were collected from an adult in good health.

The CDR3 DNA is TGCGCCAGCAGCCAAGATGGAGTCAGTGAGGCGTTTGAGCAGTACTTC. Protein product: CASSQDGVSEAFEQYF. This chain joins TRBV4-1 and TRBJ2-7; the D is unclear. CDR1 MGHRA and CDR2 YSYEKL come from the germline V gene. The ends were cut back, 0 bases at V and 7 bases at J, with 19 bases in the middle. CDR3 length: 16 amino acids.

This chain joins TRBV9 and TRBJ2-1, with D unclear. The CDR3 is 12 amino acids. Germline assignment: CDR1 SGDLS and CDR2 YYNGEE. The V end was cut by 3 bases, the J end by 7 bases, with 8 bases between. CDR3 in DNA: TGTGCCAGCAGCGGTCGGTGGAATGAGCAGTTCTTC. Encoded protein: CASSGRWNEQFF. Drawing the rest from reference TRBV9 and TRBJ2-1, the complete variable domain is DSGVTQTPKHLITATGQRVTLRCSPRSGDLSVYWYQQSLDQGLQFLIQYYNGEERAKGNILERFSAQQFPDLHSELNLSSLELGDSALYFCASSGRWNEQFFGPGTRLTVL.

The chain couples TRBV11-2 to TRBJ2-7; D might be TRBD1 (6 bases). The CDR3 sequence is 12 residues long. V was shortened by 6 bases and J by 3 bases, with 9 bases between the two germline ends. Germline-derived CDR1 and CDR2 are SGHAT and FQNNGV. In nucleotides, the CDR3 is TGTGCCAGCAGTACAGGGTTCTACGAGCAGTACTTC. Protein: CASSTGFYEQYF.

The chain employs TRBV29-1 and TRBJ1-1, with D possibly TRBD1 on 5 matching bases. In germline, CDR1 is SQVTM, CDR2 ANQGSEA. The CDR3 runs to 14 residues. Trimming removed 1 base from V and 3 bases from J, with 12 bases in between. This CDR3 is CSVEGTKRHTEAFF. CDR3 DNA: TGCAGCGTTGAAGGGACAAAAAGGCACACTGAAGCTTTCTTT.

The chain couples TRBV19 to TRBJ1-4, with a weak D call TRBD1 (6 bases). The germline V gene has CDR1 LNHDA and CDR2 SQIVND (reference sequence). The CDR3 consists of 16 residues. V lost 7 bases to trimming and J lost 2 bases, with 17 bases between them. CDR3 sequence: CASTPTGDTTNEKLFF. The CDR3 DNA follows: TGTGCCAGTACCCCAACCGGGGACACTACTAATGAAAAACTGTTTTTT.

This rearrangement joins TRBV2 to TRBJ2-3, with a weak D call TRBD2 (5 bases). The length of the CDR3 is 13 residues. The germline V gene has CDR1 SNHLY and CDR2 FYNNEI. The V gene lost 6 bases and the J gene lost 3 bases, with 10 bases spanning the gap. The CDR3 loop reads CASRGVGTDTQYF. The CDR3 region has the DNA TGTGCCAGCAGGGGAGTGGGGACAGATACGCAGTATTTT.

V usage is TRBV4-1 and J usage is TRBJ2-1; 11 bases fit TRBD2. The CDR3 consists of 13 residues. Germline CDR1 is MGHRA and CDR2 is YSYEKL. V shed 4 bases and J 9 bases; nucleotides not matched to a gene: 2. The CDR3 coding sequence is TGCGCCAGCAGCCTTACTAGCGGGAGTGAGCAGTTCTTC. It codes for CASSLTSGSEQFF.

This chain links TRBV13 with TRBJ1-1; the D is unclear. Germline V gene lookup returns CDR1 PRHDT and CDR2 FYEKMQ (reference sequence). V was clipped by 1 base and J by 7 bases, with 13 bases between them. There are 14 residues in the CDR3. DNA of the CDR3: TGTGCCAGCAGCTTAGTAAGCCGGGAGCTTGAAGCTTTCTTT. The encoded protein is CASSLVSRELEAFF.

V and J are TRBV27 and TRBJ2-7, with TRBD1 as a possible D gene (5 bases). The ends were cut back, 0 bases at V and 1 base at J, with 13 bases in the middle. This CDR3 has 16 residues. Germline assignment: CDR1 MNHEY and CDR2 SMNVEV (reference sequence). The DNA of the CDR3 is TGTGCCAGCAGTTTATCGGCTACGACAGCGTCCTACGAGCAGTACTTC. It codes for CASSLSATTASYEQYF.

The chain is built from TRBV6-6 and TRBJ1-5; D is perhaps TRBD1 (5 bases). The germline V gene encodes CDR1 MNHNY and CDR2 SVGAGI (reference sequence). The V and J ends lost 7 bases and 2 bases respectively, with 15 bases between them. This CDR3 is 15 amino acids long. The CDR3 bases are TGTGCCAGCACCCGCCGGTTGGGGGGCAATCAGCCCCAGCATTTT. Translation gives CASTRRLGGNQPQHF.

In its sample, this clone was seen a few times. For the CDR3, the DNA is TGTGCCAGCAGCTTACTCCAGGGCCCTAGTTCACCCCTCCACTTT. It codes for CASSLLQGPSSPLHF. V usage is TRBV7-8 and J usage is TRBJ1-6, with D possibly TRBD1 on 5 matching bases. V was clipped by 2 bases and J by 9 bases, with 14 bases between them. CDR3 size: 15 residues. Germline lookup yields CDR1 SGHVS and CDR2 FQNEAQ.

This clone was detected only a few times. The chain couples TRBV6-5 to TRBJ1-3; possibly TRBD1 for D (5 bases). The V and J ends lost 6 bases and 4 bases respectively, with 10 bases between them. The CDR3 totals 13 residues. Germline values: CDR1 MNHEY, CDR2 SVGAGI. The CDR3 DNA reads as TGTGCCAGCAGAAAAGGGGAAGGAAACACCATATATTTT. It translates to CASRKGEGNTIYF.

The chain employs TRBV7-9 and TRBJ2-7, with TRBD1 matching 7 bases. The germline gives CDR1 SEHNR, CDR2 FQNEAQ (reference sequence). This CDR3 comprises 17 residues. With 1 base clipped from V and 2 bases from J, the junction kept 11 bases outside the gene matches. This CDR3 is CASSLDGVTGYTYEQYF. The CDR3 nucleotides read TGTGCCAGCAGCTTAGACGGGGTGACAGGGTACACCTACGAGCAGTACTTC.

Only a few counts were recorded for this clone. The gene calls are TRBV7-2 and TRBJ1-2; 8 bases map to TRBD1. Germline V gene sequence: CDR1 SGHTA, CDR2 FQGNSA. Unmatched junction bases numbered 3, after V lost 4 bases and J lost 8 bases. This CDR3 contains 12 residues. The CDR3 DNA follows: TGTGCCAGCAGCTGGGACAGGACCGGCTACACCTTC. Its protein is CASSWDRTGYTF.

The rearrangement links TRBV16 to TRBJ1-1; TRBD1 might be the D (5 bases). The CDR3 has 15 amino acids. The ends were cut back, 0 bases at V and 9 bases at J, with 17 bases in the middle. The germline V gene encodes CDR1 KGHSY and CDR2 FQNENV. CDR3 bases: TGTGCCAGCAGCCAATCGGGAACAGGAGCCCCAAAAGCTTTCTTT. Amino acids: CASSQSGTGAPKAFF.

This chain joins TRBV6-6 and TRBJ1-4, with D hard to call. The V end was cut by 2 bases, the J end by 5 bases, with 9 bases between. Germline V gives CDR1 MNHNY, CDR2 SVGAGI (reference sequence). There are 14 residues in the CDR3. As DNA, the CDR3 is TGTGCCAGCAGTTACGGCGGTTCAAATGAAAAACTGTTTTTT. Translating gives CASSYGGSNEKLFF.

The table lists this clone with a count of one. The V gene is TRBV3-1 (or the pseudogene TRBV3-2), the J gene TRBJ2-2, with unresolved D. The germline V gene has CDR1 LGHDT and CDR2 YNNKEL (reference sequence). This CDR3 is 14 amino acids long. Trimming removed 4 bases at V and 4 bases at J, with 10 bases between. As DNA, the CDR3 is TGTGCCAGCAGCCTTCTCATAACCACCGGGGAGCTGTTTTTT. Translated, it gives CASSLLITTGELFF.

In nucleotides, the CDR3 is TGTGCCAGCAGCGACTGGACTAGCGGGAGTGACGAGCAGTACTTC. This sequence encodes CASSDWTSGSDEQYF. The chain has TRBV5-4 and TRBJ2-7, with 13 nucleotides matching TRBD2. The CDR3 has 15 residues. Looked up from germline, CDR1 is SGHNT and CDR2 is YYREEE (reference sequence). J was trimmed by 5 bases and V by 4 bases; bases with no gene match: 6.

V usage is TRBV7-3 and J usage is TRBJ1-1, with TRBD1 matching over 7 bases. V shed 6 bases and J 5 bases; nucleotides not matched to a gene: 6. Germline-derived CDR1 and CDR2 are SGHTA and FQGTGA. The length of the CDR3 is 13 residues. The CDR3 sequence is CASRRDSATEAFF. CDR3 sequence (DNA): TGTGCCAGCAGGCGGGACAGTGCAACTGAAGCTTTCTTT.

CDR3 sequence: CASSFSSGRYEQYF. The CDR3 DNA sequence: TGTGCCAGCAGCTTCTCTAGCGGCCGCTACGAGCAGTACTTC. J is TRBJ2-7 and V is TRBV7-2; 7 bases line up with TRBD2. Germline CDR1 and CDR2: SGHTA and FQGNSA. The trim removed 3 bases at V and 3 bases at J, leaving 5 bases unmatched. The CDR3 is 14 residues long.

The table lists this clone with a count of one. The CDR3 bases are TGTGCCACCAGTCGGGACAGCGGAGAGACCCAGTACTTC. It is translated as CATSRDSGETQYF. V and J are TRBV24-1 and TRBJ2-5; TRBD1 aligns across 7 bases. Germline V gene data show CDR1 as KGHDR and CDR2 as SFDVKD. CDR3 length: 13 residues. V lost 6 bases to trimming and J lost 4 bases; unmatched junction nucleotides: 4.

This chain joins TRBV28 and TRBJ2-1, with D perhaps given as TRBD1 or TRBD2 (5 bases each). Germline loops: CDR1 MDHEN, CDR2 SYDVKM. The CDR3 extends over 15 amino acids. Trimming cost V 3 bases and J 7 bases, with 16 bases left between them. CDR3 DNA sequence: TGTGCCAGCAGTTTCCGGGGCCATCCCGGGAATGAGCAGTTCTTC. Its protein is CASSFRGHPGNEQFF.